Reported below is one T cell receptor beta chain. The entry originates in a study of blood T cell repertoires in COVID-19. Overall study: Samples came from the United States, Italy and Spain, spanning acute and convalescent COVID-19. PBMCs, B-cell-depleted T cells, or T cells were the source of the cDNA or gDNA that made up the material.

The V end lost 2 bases, the J end lost 1 base, and 9 bases lay between the germline ends. Germline V CDR1 and CDR2: SGHTA, FQGNSA. The CDR3 totals 14 residues. Source study methods: Using reference gene primer amplification, nucleated cell counts were estimated. Sequencing used immunoSEQ multiplex PCR; TCRdb keeps in-frame clones, though not all of them. V and J calls plus clone size are reproduced from that table; the DNA served to infer D and trimming. The repertoire consists of around 140,000 clones, with approximately 82% occurring once and the leading ten covering approximately 10%. Sequenced sample: peripheral blood. The rearrangement links TRBV7-2 to TRBJ2-7; possible D gene TRBD1, 6 bases. This clonotype was sampled from a man between 60 and 75 years old with active or convalescent COVID-19. The CDR3 DNA is TGTGCCAGCAGCTTATCGCAGGGGTCCTACGAGCAGTACGTC. Protein sequence: CASSLSQGSYEQYV.